This T cell receptor (beta chain) was retrieved from a study of Tregs in tolerant kidney transplant recipients. This clone was detected once. Its cognate antigen is unknown. The table came from immunoSEQ multiplex PCR; TCRdb's copy has only in-frame clones and leaves some out. Seen here are about 66,000 clones, about nine tenths observed once, and the top ten hold 11%. Whole-study findings and limits: Changing PCR primers prevented nucleotide comparison between some patients' samples. Tolerant patients' donor-specific Tregs expanded beyond overall Tregs, suggesting antigen-driven growth. Biological reproducibility was not directly addressed in this study.

Germline V lookup: CDR1 MNHEY, CDR2 SMNVEV (reference sequence). V was pared by 4 bases and J by 5 bases, with 4 bases of the junction left unmatched. The CDR3 has 15 residues. Unstimulated Tregs (CD4+CD25+CD127-) and CD4+CD25- non-Tregs were sorted from PBMCs. The clonotype originates from a human donor who received a combined kidney and bone marrow transplant. This chain connects TRBV27 to TRBJ2-2, with 10 bases lining up with TRBD1. The sample was CD8+ T cells from blood, taken before the transplant. CDR3 residues: CASSSGTGETGELFF. CDR3 DNA: TGTGCCAGCAGTTCCGGGACAGGGGAAACCGGGGAGCTGTTTTTT.